The 30 T cell receptor beta chains reported below all come from one sample, sequenced in a study of monozygotic twins with inflammatory bowel disease. Reanalyzing the 5' RACE reads, TCRdb keeps one entry per CDR3 protein, without DNA. With around 380,000 distinct CDR3 sequences in the sample, the ten largest clones hold around 2.5%. Input material: blood. All receptors come from a human donor with ulcerative colitis or Crohn's disease, or a healthy co-twin of an affected twin (not recorded which).

The J gene is TRBJ2-5, the V gene TRBV5-1. Per the germline V gene, CDR1 is SGHRS and CDR2 is YFSETQ. This CDR3 is built from 14 residues. The CDR3 protein is CASSPVMRQETQYF.

The chain couples TRBV6-5 to TRBJ2-7; TCRdb returns TRBD1, unconfirmable since there is no DNA. Germline assignment: CDR1 MNHEY and CDR2 SVGAGI. The CDR3 has 19 amino acids. CDR3 residues: CASSYSTVIAGVGRYEQYF.

The CDR3 loop is CASSIVQGGTGELFF. This chain uses TRBV19 with TRBJ2-2; without DNA, the TCRdb call of TRBD1 cannot be checked. Germline V gene sequence: CDR1 LNHDA, CDR2 SQIVND (reference sequence). The CDR3 is 15 amino acids. Complete variable domain (other parts from reference TRBV19 and TRBJ2-2): DGGITQSPKYLFRKEGQNVTLSCEQNLNHDAMYWYRQDPGQGLRLIYYSQIVNDFQKGDIAEGYSVSREKKESFPLTVTSAQKNPTAFYLCASSIVQGGTGELFFGEGSRLTVL.

The CDR3 sequence is CASSQGTENTEAFF. This rearrangement joins TRBV4-3 to TRBJ1-1. The CDR3 extends over 14 amino acids. CDR1 is LGHNA, CDR2 YSLEER, per germline.

The V and J genes are TRBV6-5 and TRBJ1-1; TCRdb calls TRBD1, which cannot be checked without DNA. In germline, CDR1 is MNHEY, CDR2 SVGAGI. The CDR3 loop spans 16 amino acids. The CDR3 loop is CASSYSGEGAHTEAFF.

The rearrangement links TRBV4-1 to TRBJ2-3; checking the TCRdb D call of TRBD1 is not possible without DNA. The CDR3 has 16 amino acids. The V gene's germline CDR1 is MGHRA and CDR2 YSYEKL. The CDR3: CASSLSEGLSTDTQYF.

The J gene is TRBJ1-5, the V gene TRBV12-3 or TRBV12-4. The CDR3 is made up of 14 amino acids. The CDR3 reads CASSFTAIQSPQHF.

The rearrangement links TRBV5-1 to TRBJ2-1; TCRdb lists TRBD1, though no DNA is available to test this call. Germline lookup yields CDR1 SGHRS and CDR2 YFSETQ. This CDR3 contains 15 residues. CDR3: CASSARRQGYNEQFF.

The chain recombines TRBV7-9 with TRBJ2-1; the D call of TRBD2 rests on TCRdb alone, since no DNA is present to check it. The length of the CDR3 is 15 residues. Germline V lookup: CDR1 SEHNR, CDR2 FQNEAQ (reference sequence). CDR3 protein: CASSSPPLAYNEQFF.

The CDR3 loop is CASSFELAGVRGSGELFF. The chain has TRBV27 and TRBJ2-2; the D call of TRBD2 rests on TCRdb alone, since no DNA is present to check it. Germline CDR1 reads MNHEY; CDR2 reads SMNVEV (reference sequence). The CDR3 contains 18 residues.

This sequence joins TRBV5-6 and TRBJ1-5; the D gene TCRdb calls, TRBD1, cannot be checked with no DNA. Per germline, CDR1 SGHDT and CDR2 YYEEEE. The CDR3 spans 16 residues. CDR3 loop: CASSNYDRTSNQPQHF.

V and J are TRBV5-1 and TRBJ2-1; checking the TCRdb D call of TRBD2 is not possible without DNA. The CDR3 is made up of 17 amino acids. In germline, CDR1 is SGHRS, CDR2 YFSETQ. CDR3 loop: CASSWELGLAGIMTQFF.

The chain couples TRBV12-2 to TRBJ1-5. TRBV12-2 is an annotated pseudogene. CDR3 length equals 15 residues. CDR3 loop: CASRPSSGRNQPQHF.

The CDR3 is CASSLSRSGQETQYF. The chain has TRBV7-6 and TRBJ2-5. The CDR3 length is 15 residues. Germline-derived CDR1 and CDR2 are SGHVS and FNYEAQ. Drawing the rest from reference TRBV7-6 and TRBJ2-5, the complete variable domain is GAGVSQSPRYKVTKRGQDVALRCDPISGHVSLYWYRQALGQGPEFLTYFNYEAQQDKSGLPNDRFSAERPEGSISTLTIQRTEQRDSAMYRCASSLSRSGQETQYFGPGTRLLVL.

This chain connects TRBV3-1 to TRBJ2-6; absent DNA, TCRdb's TRBD1 call cannot be checked. This CDR3 comprises 17 residues. The germline V gene encodes CDR1 LGHDT and CDR2 YNNKEL (reference sequence). This chain's CDR3 is CASSQRGPRSGANVLTF.

The V call is TRBV20-1, the J call TRBJ2-1; TCRdb picks TRBD2, but there is no DNA to check that call. In germline, CDR1 is DFQATT, CDR2 SNEGSKA (reference sequence). CDR3 length: 14 amino acids. CDR3 residues: CSAPGLAKFGEQFF.

V and J are TRBV4-2 and TRBJ1-1; checking the TCRdb D call of TRBD1 is not possible without DNA. The germline CDR1 and CDR2 sequences are LGHNA and YNFKEQ. CDR3 length: 15 amino acids. The CDR3 loop reads CASSQGETGNTEAFF.

J is TRBJ1-1 and V is TRBV28. The CDR3 runs to 13 residues. Germline lookup yields CDR1 MDHEN and CDR2 SYDVKM. CDR3 sequence reads: CASSLGLGLEAFF. The whole variable domain, filled in from reference TRBV28 and TRBJ1-1, reads DVKVTQSSRYLVKRTGEKVFLECVQDMDHENMFWYRQDPGLGLRLIYFSYDVKMKEKGDIPEGYSVSREKKERFSLILESASTNQTSMYLCASSLGLGLEAFFGQGTRLTVV.

The CDR3 loop is CASSLGLAGRSYNEQFF. This sequence joins TRBV5-1 and TRBJ2-1; the TCRdb call, TRBD2, lacks DNA for checking. Looked up from germline, CDR1 is SGHRS and CDR2 is YFSETQ. CDR3 length equals 17 residues.

The chain employs TRBV4-1 and TRBJ2-3; without DNA, the TCRdb call of TRBD2 cannot be checked. The CDR3 has 16 amino acids. Germline CDR1 MGHRA, CDR2 YSYEKL. The CDR3 here is CASSQYLAGVTDTQYF.

This chain connects TRBV5-1 to TRBJ2-7. Germline CDR1 and CDR2: SGHRS and YFSETQ. This CDR3 contains 13 residues. The CDR3 loop is CASSTDNTYEQYF.

This chain links TRBV6-1 with TRBJ1-2. The CDR3 consists of 14 residues. Germline V lookup: CDR1 MNHNS, CDR2 SASEGT. This CDR3 reads CASSRGFADYGYTF.

V gene TRBV12-3 or TRBV12-4 combines with J gene TRBJ1-3; TCRdb picks TRBD1, but there is no DNA to check that call. This CDR3 spans 17 amino acids. This chain's CDR3 is CASSPRQGDFSGNTIYF.

The rearrangement links TRBV6-1 to TRBJ2-7; without DNA, the TCRdb call of TRBD1 cannot be checked. In germline, CDR1 is MNHNS, CDR2 SASEGT. CDR3 length equals 16 residues. The CDR3 sequence is CASSDSRGGAGYEQYF.

The CDR3 sequence is CASSWDSRSEQFF. The rearrangement joins TRBV5-1 to TRBJ2-1. In germline, CDR1 is SGHRS, CDR2 YFSETQ. This CDR3 has 13 amino acids.

The genes are TRBV27 and TRBJ1-6. The CDR3 consists of 18 residues. CDR1 is MNHEY, CDR2 SMNVEV, per germline (reference sequence). This CDR3 is CASSLSAGWVVHNSPLHF.

The genes are TRBV5-5 and TRBJ1-1. CDR3 size: 13 residues. Germline loops: CDR1 SGHKS, CDR2 YYEKEE (reference sequence). CDR3 loop: CASTHLGPTEAFF.

The chain employs TRBV5-1 and TRBJ2-1; TCRdb proposes TRBD1, but this gene call is untestable without DNA. The CDR3 has 15 residues. Germline V CDR1 and CDR2: SGHRS, YFSETQ. Here the CDR3 reads CASSAEGAAYNEQFF. The full variable domain, rest sourced from reference TRBV5-1 and TRBJ2-1, is KAGVTQTPRYLIKTRGQQVTLSCSPISGHRSVSWYQQTPGQGLQFLFEYFSETQRNKGNFPGRFSGRQFSNSRSEMNVSTLELGDSALYLCASSAEGAAYNEQFFGPGTRLTVL.

The genes are TRBV6-5 and TRBJ2-1; TCRdb proposes TRBD1, but this gene call is untestable without DNA. The CDR3 contains 13 residues. Germline loops: CDR1 MNHEY, CDR2 SVGAGI. CDR3 in amino acids: CASRASTGGEQFF.

V and J are TRBV2 and TRBJ2-1; without DNA, the TCRdb call of TRBD2 cannot be checked. CDR1 and CDR2 from the germline V gene are SNHLY and FYNNEI. CDR3 length: 13 residues. The CDR3: CASSEGTSAEQFF.